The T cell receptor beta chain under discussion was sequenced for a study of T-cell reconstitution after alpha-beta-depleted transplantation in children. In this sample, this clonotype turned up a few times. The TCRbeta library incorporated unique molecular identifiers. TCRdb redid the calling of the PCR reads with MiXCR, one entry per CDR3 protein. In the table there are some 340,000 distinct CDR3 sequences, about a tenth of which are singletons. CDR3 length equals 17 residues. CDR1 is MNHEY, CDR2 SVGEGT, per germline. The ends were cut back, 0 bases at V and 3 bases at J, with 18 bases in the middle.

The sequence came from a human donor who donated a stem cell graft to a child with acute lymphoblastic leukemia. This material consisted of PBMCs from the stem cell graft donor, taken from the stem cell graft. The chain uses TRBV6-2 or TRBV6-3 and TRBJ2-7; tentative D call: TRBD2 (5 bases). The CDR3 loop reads CASSYSIYGGQDYEQYF. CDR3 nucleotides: TGTGCCAGCAGTTACTCGATATACGGCGGGCAGGACTACGAGCAGTACTTC.